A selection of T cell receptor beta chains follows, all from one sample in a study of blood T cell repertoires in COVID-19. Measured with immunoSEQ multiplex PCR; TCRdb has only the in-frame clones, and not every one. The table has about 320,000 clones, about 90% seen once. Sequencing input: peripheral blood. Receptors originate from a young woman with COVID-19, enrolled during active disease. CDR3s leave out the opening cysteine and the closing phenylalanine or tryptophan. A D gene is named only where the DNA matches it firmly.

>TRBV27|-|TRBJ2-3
ASRIQGTDTQY
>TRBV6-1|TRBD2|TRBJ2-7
ASSESPSGPPYEQY
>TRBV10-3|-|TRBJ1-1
AISGRQNTEAF
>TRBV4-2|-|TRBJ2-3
ASSQPWSRGTDTQY
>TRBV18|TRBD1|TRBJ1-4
ASSPGTGGDEKLF
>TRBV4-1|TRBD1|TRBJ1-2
ASSQAAGGTPGYGYT
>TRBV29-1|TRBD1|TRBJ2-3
SVRGQGADTQY
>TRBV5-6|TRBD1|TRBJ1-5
ASSFSQGAYMDQPQH
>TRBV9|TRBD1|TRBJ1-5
ASSVTGDRGPNQPQH
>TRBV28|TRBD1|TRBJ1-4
ASSDYRGPTNEKLF
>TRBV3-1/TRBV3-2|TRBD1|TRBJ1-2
ASSALPGQHYGYT
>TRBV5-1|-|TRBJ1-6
ASSLQDNSPLH
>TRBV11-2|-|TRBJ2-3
ASSSSTPGTQY
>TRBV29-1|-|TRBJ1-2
RADRNYGYT
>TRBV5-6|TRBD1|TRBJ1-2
ASSNTGDYGYT
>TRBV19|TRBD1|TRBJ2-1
ASSATGHNEQF
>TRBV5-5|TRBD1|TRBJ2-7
ASSFSGDSLYEQY
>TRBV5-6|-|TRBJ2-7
ASSEAVDYVAGYEQY
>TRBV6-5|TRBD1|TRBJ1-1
ASSLGLGTGRRAF
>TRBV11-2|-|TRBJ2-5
ASSYREETQY
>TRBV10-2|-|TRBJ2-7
ASRTGPEQY
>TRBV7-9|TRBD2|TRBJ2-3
ASSLARLAGADTQY
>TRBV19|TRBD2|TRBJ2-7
ASSRRGGFEQY
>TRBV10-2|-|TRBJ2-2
ASRGSREYGGELF
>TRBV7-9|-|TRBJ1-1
ASRSPARDTEAF
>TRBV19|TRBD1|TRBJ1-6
ASKPPGQYNSPLH
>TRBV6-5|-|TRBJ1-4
ASRAGPRGNEKLF
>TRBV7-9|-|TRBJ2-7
ASSSPRAYEQY
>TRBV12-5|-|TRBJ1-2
ASGLGGYGYT
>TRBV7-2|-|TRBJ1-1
ASSTSPWGQTEAF
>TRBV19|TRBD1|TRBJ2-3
ASSIELWIGGQGRSGTQY
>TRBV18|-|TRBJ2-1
ASSPAGSSYNEQF
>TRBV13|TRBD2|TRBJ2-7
ASSPPSGGLYEQY
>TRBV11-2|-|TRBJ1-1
ASSLGLGWGGSTEAF
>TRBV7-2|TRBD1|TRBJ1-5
ASSSNRDRAQH
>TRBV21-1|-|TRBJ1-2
ASSKVGVRGAYGYT
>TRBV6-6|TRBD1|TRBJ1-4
ASSYSGDRGLEKLF
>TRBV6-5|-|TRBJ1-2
ASSYSQGRNSYGYT
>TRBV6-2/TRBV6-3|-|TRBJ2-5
ASSSLLRGGETQY
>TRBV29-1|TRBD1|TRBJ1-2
SVEQGARGYT
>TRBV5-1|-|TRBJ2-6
ASSLGWGVSGANVLT
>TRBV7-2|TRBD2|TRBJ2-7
ASSYGGGYEQY
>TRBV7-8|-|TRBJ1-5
ASSTYGIADNQPQH
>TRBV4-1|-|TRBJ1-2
ASSQDSTSGRLRDGYT
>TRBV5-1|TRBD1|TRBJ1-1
ASSWRQGNTEAF
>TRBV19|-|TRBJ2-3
ASSLAMKDTQY
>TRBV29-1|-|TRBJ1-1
SVATQGNTEAF
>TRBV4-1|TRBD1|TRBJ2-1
ASSPTTGASYNEQF
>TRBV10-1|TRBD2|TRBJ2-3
ASSGPGGLGDTQY
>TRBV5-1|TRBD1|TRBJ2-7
ASSLAQGAAYEQY
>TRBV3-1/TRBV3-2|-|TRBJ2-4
ASSQGGLAKNIQY
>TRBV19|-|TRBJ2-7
ASSIGLIGEQY
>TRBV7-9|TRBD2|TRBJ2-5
ASSLPLSGGVMTQY